These T cell receptor beta chains were read from a single sample in a study of blood T cell repertoires in COVID-19. The protocol was immunoSEQ multiplex PCR, while the TCRdb copy is restricted to in-frame clones and leaves out a portion. In the table there are 410,000 or so clones, 89% of which are singletons. Sequenced input: peripheral blood. These receptor sequences come from a woman between 40 and 55 years old with COVID-19, enrolled during active disease. The CDR3 runs from the conserved cysteine through the conserved F or W. A D gene is named only where the DNA matches it firmly. Clone size is given for some rows only: seen once, a few or many times, or a class if the clone is expanded.

v_gene: TRBV10-1
j_gene: TRBJ1-5
len: 15
abundance: -
d_gene: -
CDR3aa: CASSESALRNQPQHF
CDR3nt: TGCGCCAGCAGTGAGTCAGCCCTTCGCAATCAGCCCCAGCATTTT

v_gene: TRBV28
j_gene: TRBJ1-5
len: 13
abundance: -
d_gene: -
CDR3aa: CASSFAGYQPQHF
CDR3nt: TGTGCCAGCAGTTTTGCGGGGTATCAGCCCCAGCATTTT

v_gene: TRBV10-3
j_gene: TRBJ1-6
len: 14
abundance: -
d_gene: TRBD1
CDR3aa: CAIKGGQGDSPLHF
CDR3nt: TGTGCCATCAAAGGGGGACAGGGCGATTCACCCCTCCACTTT

v_gene: TRBV28
j_gene: TRBJ2-1
len: 14
abundance: -
d_gene: TRBD1
CDR3aa: CASTTTGGSNEQFF
CDR3nt: TGTGCCAGCACGACGACAGGGGGAAGTAATGAGCAGTTCTTC

v_gene: TRBV5-5
j_gene: TRBJ1-1
len: 11
abundance: -
d_gene: -
CDR3aa: CASSINTEAFF
CDR3nt: TGTGCCAGCAGCATAAACACTGAAGCTTTCTTT

v_gene: TRBV9
j_gene: TRBJ2-5
len: 15
abundance: few
d_gene: TRBD2
CDR3aa: CASSVVASGQETQYF
CDR3nt: TGTGCCAGCAGCGTAGTGGCTAGCGGGCAAGAGACCCAGTACTTC

v_gene: TRBV11-2
j_gene: TRBJ1-2
len: 16
abundance: -
d_gene: TRBD1
CDR3aa: CATVGQGPEAEDGYTF
CDR3nt: TGTGCCACCGTAGGACAGGGGCCCGAGGCGGAGGATGGCTACACCTTC

v_gene: TRBV5-8
j_gene: TRBJ1-1
len: 13
abundance: -
d_gene: TRBD1
CDR3aa: CASSSRTGFEAFF
CDR3nt: TGTGCCAGCAGCTCAAGGACAGGGTTTGAAGCTTTCTTT

v_gene: TRBV15
j_gene: TRBJ1-6
len: 14
abundance: -
d_gene: -
CDR3aa: CATKGLGPNSPLHF
CDR3nt: TGTGCCACCAAAGGCCTGGGCCCGAATTCACCCCTCCACTTT

v_gene: TRBV27
j_gene: TRBJ1-2
len: 16
abundance: -
d_gene: -
CDR3aa: CASSLVPPGNPYGYTF
CDR3nt: TGTGCCAGCAGTTTAGTCCCCCCGGGAAACCCCTATGGCTACACCTTC

v_gene: TRBV5-1
j_gene: TRBJ1-1
len: 14
abundance: -
d_gene: -
CDR3aa: CASSLVGQQLEAFF
CDR3nt: TGCGCCAGCAGCTTGGTAGGACAGCAACTTGAAGCTTTCTTT

v_gene: TRBV7-9
j_gene: TRBJ1-4
len: 12
abundance: -
d_gene: -
CDR3aa: CASSLVYEKLFF
CDR3nt: TGTGCCAGCAGCTTAGTCTATGAAAAACTGTTTTTT

v_gene: TRBV12-5
j_gene: TRBJ2-1
len: 16
abundance: once
d_gene: TRBD1
CDR3aa: CASGLAQGTAGDEQFF
CDR3nt: TGTGCTAGTGGTTTGGCCCAAGGGACAGCCGGCGATGAGCAGTTCTTC

v_gene: TRBV9
j_gene: TRBJ2-3
len: 18
abundance: -
d_gene: TRBD2
CDR3aa: CASSPRLAGGQRTDTQYF
CDR3nt: TGTGCCAGCAGCCCCAGACTAGCGGGAGGGCAAAGGACAGATACGCAGTATTTT

v_gene: TRBV19
j_gene: TRBJ1-3
len: 18
abundance: few
d_gene: TRBD1
CDR3aa: CASSSGTGEQNSGNTIYF
CDR3nt: TGTGCCAGTAGTAGCGGGACAGGGGAACAAAACTCTGGAAACACCATATATTTT

v_gene: TRBV28
j_gene: TRBJ1-5
len: 19
abundance: -
d_gene: TRBD1
CDR3aa: CASSPTGTGRRDSNQPQHF
CDR3nt: TGTGCCAGCAGCCCAACCGGGACAGGGAGGAGGGATAGCAATCAGCCCCAGCATTTT